The clone carrying this TCR beta chain occurred a few times. This sample was included in a study of blood T cells in healthy people across ages. The germline V and J ends were trimmed by 6 bases and 4 bases, with 16 bases remaining between them. The CDR3 covers 14 residues. Through a sample-barcoded 5' primer and a J-beta primer mix, a second PCR was run for about 6 to 11 cycles. Via MiXCR, TCRdb re-called the 5' RACE reads, giving one row per CDR3 protein. This table has 2 million or so distinct CDR3 sequences, 49% appearing once. Source material: blood. This clonotype originated in a woman aged 40 to 55 in good health. The V and J genes are TRBV12-3 or TRBV12-4 and TRBJ2-7; D uncertain. The chain's CDR3 is CASSPMVGQYEQYF. CDR3 DNA: TGTGCCAGCAGCCCAATGGTGGGCCAATACGAGCAGTACTTC.